This TCR beta chain originates from a study of T cell repertoires in cytomegalovirus infection. The wider study: CMV infection plus the matching HLA type was flagged by public TCR beta signatures. Study conclusions and caveats: Across the ex vivo response, the dominant clonotypes were HLA-C-restricted CMV-specific TCR beta clonotypes. Carriage of CMV together with the relevant HLA was identifiable through cumulative public TCR beta family frequency.

One entry per CDR3 protein results from TCRdb running MiXCR on the reads. The table shows hundreds of thousands of distinct CDR3 sequences, with roughly 29% occurring only once. Points on this clonotype: What it binds is not known.

CDR1 and CDR2 from the germline V gene are DFQATT and SNEGSKA (reference sequence). The CDR3 has 14 amino acids. The clonotype comes from a human donor in good health (CMV status not recorded). Some clones in this sample may be carry-over from other donors' samples. Here the sequenced sample was cultured PBMCs, taken from culture after CMV antigen stimulation. The chain has TRBV20-1 and TRBJ2-1; perhaps TRBD2 as D (6 bases). The CDR3 bases are TGCAGCCCAAGGTCGGGAGCTGTGTACAATGAGCAGTTCTTC. This gives the protein CSPRSGAVYNEQFF.